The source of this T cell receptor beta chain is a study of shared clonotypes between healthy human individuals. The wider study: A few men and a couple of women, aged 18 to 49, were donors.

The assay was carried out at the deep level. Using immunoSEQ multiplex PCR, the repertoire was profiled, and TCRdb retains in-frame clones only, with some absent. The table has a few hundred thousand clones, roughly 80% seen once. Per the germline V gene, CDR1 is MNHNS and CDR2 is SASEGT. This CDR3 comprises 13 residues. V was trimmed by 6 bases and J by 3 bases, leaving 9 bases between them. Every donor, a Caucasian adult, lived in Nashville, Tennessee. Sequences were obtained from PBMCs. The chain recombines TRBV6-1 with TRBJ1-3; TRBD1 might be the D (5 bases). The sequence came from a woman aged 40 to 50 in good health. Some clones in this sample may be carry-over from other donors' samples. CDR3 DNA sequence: TGTGCCAGCAGGACAGAGGTTGGAAACACCATATATTTT. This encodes CASRTEVGNTIYF.